The present entry profiles one T cell receptor beta chain with its context. Its cognate antigen is unknown. Only in-frame clones appear in the TCRdb table, and some are missing; sequencing was by immunoSEQ multiplex PCR. The repertoire includes roughly 3,000 clones, approximately 20% of them detected once, and 14% sits in the top ten. The sample belongs to a study of sequential checkpoint blockade in melanoma. Across the study: DNA from 91 pretreatment tumor samples underwent TCRβ immunosequencing. Study results and caveats: PD-L1 staining and CD8+ counts, not mutational load, tracked tumor T-cell clonality.

The V end was cut by 3 bases, the J end by 2 bases, with 9 bases between. The germline gives CDR1 KGHSH, CDR2 LQKENI. This CDR3 spans 14 amino acids. As for treatment: randomized to nivolumab then ipilimumab (arm A) or the reverse (arm B). This TCR derives from a human donor with melanoma. The gene calls are TRBV18 and TRBJ2-3; D is possibly TRBD2 (6 bases). The sample was tumor tissue (inferred from file names), taken from a patient given nivolumab and ipilimumab in sequence. The CDR3 nucleotides read TGTGCCAGCTCACCTGGAGGGAACACAGATACGCAGTATTTT. Translation gives CASSPGGNTDTQYF.